The 22 T cell receptor beta chains listed next were all sequenced from one sample in a study of CD8+ T cells in alopecia areata. Treatment meaning: oral pan-JAK inhibitor, 5-10 mg twice daily. After isolation, RNA underwent reverse transcription to generate cDNA as the sequencing template. TCRdb keeps only in-frame clones here, not all; method: immunoSEQ multiplex PCR. The sample carries around 160,000 clones, around three fifths recorded once. The sequences come from CD4+ T cells sorted from blood, collected at week 24, from a patient treated with tofacitinib. Receptor source: a human donor with alopecia areata.

The genes are TRBV2 and TRBJ2-6; D is unclear. The CDR3 totals 18 residues. From germline, CDR1 is SNHLY and CDR2 FYNNEI. With 0 bases removed from V and 0 bases from J, the gap between germline ends came to 12 bases. In DNA, the CDR3 is TGTGCCAGCAGTGAAGCCAAACTACAGAACTCTGGGGCCAACGTCCTGACTTTC. Translated: CASSEAKLQNSGANVLTF.

This clone was observed a handful of times. The CDR3 here is CASNFMGPQQNTGELFF. The CDR3 nucleotides are TGTGCCTCGAACTTCATGGGCCCCCAGCAGAACACCGGGGAGCTGTTTTTT. This chain joins TRBV10-3 and TRBJ2-2, with unresolved D. From germline, CDR1 is ENHRY and CDR2 SYGVKD. V shed 11 bases and J shed 1 base, with 23 bases lying between them. The CDR3 has 17 residues.

The rearrangement uses TRBV29-1 and TRBJ1-2; D gene unclear. CDR3 length: 13 residues. Trimming left V 5 bases short and J 3 bases short, with 13 bases between. Germline CDR1 reads SQVTM; CDR2 reads ANQGSEA. CDR3 bases: TGCAGCGTTCACCTCCGGGCCGACTATGGCTACACCTTC. Its translation: CSVHLRADYGYTF.

The chain employs TRBV30 and TRBJ1-3; 8 bases align to TRBD1. The junction had 4 bases not matched to a gene; V was cut back by 5 bases and J by 4 bases. The germline CDR1 and CDR2 sequences are GTSNPN and SVGIG (reference sequence). This CDR3 comprises 13 residues. The CDR3 sequence is CAWERDRGNTIYF. CDR3 bases: TGTGCCTGGGAACGGGACAGGGGAAACACCATATATTTT.

This clone appeared a few times. The V and J genes are TRBV19 and TRBJ1-1; possible D gene TRBD1, 6 bases. Looked up from germline, CDR1 is LNHDA and CDR2 is SQIVND (reference sequence). The CDR3 runs to 13 residues. V was cut by 4 bases and J by 5 bases, with 11 bases left in between. CDR3 nucleotide sequence: TGTGCCAGTAGTAGACTCAGGGGAACTGAAGCTTTCTTT. Translated, it gives CASSRLRGTEAFF.

V is TRBV7-9 and J is TRBJ2-7, with TRBD2 matching 7 bases. The CDR3 consists of 15 residues. Germline V lookup: CDR1 SEHNR, CDR2 FQNEAQ (reference sequence). V was pared by 4 bases and J by 6 bases, with 12 bases of the junction left unmatched. In DNA form, the CDR3 reads TGTGCCAGCAGCTCCTTCAAGGGAGGGTTACCCGAGCAGTACTTC. Its translation is CASSSFKGGLPEQYF. The full variable domain, with the rest looked up from reference TRBV7-9 and TRBJ2-7, is DTGVSQNPRHKITKRGQNVTFRCDPISEHNRLYWYRQTLGQGPEFLTYFQNEAQLEKSRLLSDRFSAERPKGSFSTLEIQRTEQGDSAMYLCASSSFKGGLPEQYFGPGTRLTVT.

The chain has TRBV30 and TRBJ2-2, with a tentative D call TRBD2 (6 bases). Germline CDR1 is GTSNPN and CDR2 is SVGIG (reference sequence). This CDR3 contains 15 residues. Trimming removed 1 base at V and 9 bases at J, with 18 bases between. In nucleotides, the CDR3 is TGTGCCTGGAGTGCAGGGACCCCCGGGGGAAGGGAGCTGTTTTTT. This translates into CAWSAGTPGGRELFF.

In this sample, this clone turned up once. This sequence joins TRBV19 and TRBJ2-6, with D unclear. Per germline, CDR1 LNHDA and CDR2 SQIVND (reference sequence). Trimming left V 3 bases short and J 0 bases short, with 6 bases between. The CDR3 sequence is 15 residues long. This chain's CDR3 is CASSISRSGANVLTF. CDR3 in DNA: TGTGCCAGTAGTATTAGTCGCTCTGGGGCCAACGTCCTGACTTTC.

This clone was recorded a few times. J is TRBJ2-5 and V is TRBV7-9; D unresolved. The CDR3 spans 10 residues. Per germline, CDR1 SEHNR and CDR2 FQNEAQ (reference sequence). Trimming took off 8 bases at V and 5 bases at J, with 6 bases between the two ends. CDR3 sequence (DNA): TGTGCCAGCGGTGGGGAGACCCAGTACTTC. Translated: CASGGETQYF.

The rearrangement joins TRBV4-1 to TRBJ1-1; 7 bases are shared with TRBD1. This CDR3 comprises 14 residues. Trimming at V came to 4 bases and at J to 0 bases, leaving 2 bases not matched to a gene. Germline V gives CDR1 MGHRA, CDR2 YSYEKL. Here the CDR3 DNA reads TGCGCCAGCAGCCGACAGGGCATGAACACTGAAGCTTTCTTT. The encoded protein is CASSRQGMNTEAFF.

The table lists this clone with a few counts. The rearrangement links TRBV7-9 to TRBJ2-6, with TRBD1 identical over 10 bases. Germline values: CDR1 SEHNR, CDR2 FQNEAQ (reference sequence). The CDR3 totals 19 residues. J gave up 0 bases and V 5 bases, and 10 bases lay outside the gene matches. The CDR3: CASSKGGTGESSGANVLTF. CDR3 nucleotide sequence: TGTGCCAGCAGCAAGGGAGGGACAGGGGAGAGCTCTGGGGCCAACGTCCTGACTTTC. The whole variable domain, filled in from reference TRBV7-9 and TRBJ2-6, reads DTGVSQNPRHKITKRGQNVTFRCDPISEHNRLYWYRQTLGQGPEFLTYFQNEAQLEKSRLLSDRFSAERPKGSFSTLEIQRTEQGDSAMYLCASSKGGTGESSGANVLTFGAGSRLTVL.

This clone showed up just once. The chain employs TRBV7-9 and TRBJ2-7; D is ambiguous. CDR3 size: 13 residues. V lost 5 bases and J lost 8, with 16 bases in between. Germline V gene sequence: CDR1 SEHNR, CDR2 FQNEAQ (reference sequence). The CDR3 is CASSPDPGQKQYF. The CDR3 DNA reads TGTGCCAGCAGCCCCGACCCCGGTCAGAAGCAGTACTTC. The full variable domain, rest sourced from reference TRBV7-9 and TRBJ2-7, is DTGVSQNPRHKITKRGQNVTFRCDPISEHNRLYWYRQTLGQGPEFLTYFQNEAQLEKSRLLSDRFSAERPKGSFSTLEIQRTEQGDSAMYLCASSPDPGQKQYFGPGTRLTVT.

The genes are TRBV5-6 and TRBJ2-7; 7 bases agree with TRBD1. Trimming at V came to 2 bases and at J to 4 bases, leaving 6 bases not matched to a gene. Germline V gene sequence: CDR1 SGHDT, CDR2 YYEEEE. The length of the CDR3 is 14 residues. The CDR3 bases are TGTGCCAGCAGCTTACCGGGACAGCCGTACGAGCAGTACTTC. Its protein is CASSLPGQPYEQYF.

This CDR3 reads CAWSVVGKTYEQYF. The CDR3 DNA reads TGTGCCTGGAGTGTAGTGGGGAAAACCTACGAGCAGTACTTC. The chain joins TRBV30 to TRBJ2-7, with unresolved D. The germline V gene has CDR1 GTSNPN and CDR2 SVGIG (reference sequence). The CDR3 contains 14 residues. Trimming cost V 0 bases and J 2 bases, with 11 bases left between them.

This chain connects TRBV19 to TRBJ2-1; D is unclear. The germline CDR1 and CDR2 sequences are LNHDA and SQIVND (reference sequence). V gave up 3 bases and J gave up 8 bases, with 11 bases separating them. The CDR3 loop spans 13 amino acids. CDR3 in amino acids: CASSMSRGYEQFF. CDR3 nucleotides: TGTGCCAGTAGTATGTCTAGAGGCTATGAGCAGTTCTTC.

The chain couples TRBV29-1 to TRBJ2-5; D is uncertain. The CDR3 runs 14 residues. The germline gives CDR1 SQVTM, CDR2 ANQGSEA. Trimming shortened V by 4 bases and J by 3 bases, and 15 bases separated the two germline ends. The CDR3: CSVGVRSREETQYF. The CDR3 bases are TGCAGCGTTGGCGTCCGTTCCCGAGAAGAGACCCAGTACTTC.

This clone has only a few counts. V gene TRBV19 combines with J gene TRBJ1-1; D uncertain. Per germline, CDR1 LNHDA and CDR2 SQIVND (reference sequence). This CDR3 has 14 residues. The ends were cut back, 2 bases at V and 1 base at J, with 8 bases in the middle. DNA of the CDR3: TGTGCCAGTAGTATATTGGGAGCGAACACTGAAGCTTTCTTT. Protein sequence: CASSILGANTEAFF. Based on the CDR3 plus reference TRBV19 and TRBJ1-1, the full variable domain is DGGITQSPKYLFRKEGQNVTLSCEQNLNHDAMYWYRQDPGQGLRLIYYSQIVNDFQKGDIAEGYSVSREKKESFPLTVTSAQKNPTAFYLCASSILGANTEAFFGQGTRLTVV.

The genes are TRBV29-1 and TRBJ2-1; TRBD2 matches at 12 bases. This CDR3 comprises 14 residues. V shed 5 bases, J shed 6 bases, and the junction held 5 bases outside the gene matches. Germline values: CDR1 SQVTM, CDR2 ANQGSEA. The CDR3 region is CSVSASGGANEQFF. The CDR3 nucleotides are TGCAGCGTTTCGGCTAGCGGGGGGGCCAATGAGCAGTTCTTC.

This clone came up a few times. This sequence joins TRBV5-1 and TRBJ2-5; 7 positions agree with TRBD2. Germline V gives CDR1 SGHRS, CDR2 YFSETQ. The V gene end was trimmed by 4 bases and the J gene end by 5 bases; junction bases not matched to a gene: 14. This CDR3 region has 16 residues. CDR3 loop: CASSAGTTLVVETQYF. The CDR3, as DNA: TGCGCCAGCAGCGCCGGGACTACACTCGTCGTGGAGACCCAGTACTTC.

V gene TRBV30 combines with J gene TRBJ1-1; D not certain. Trimming took off 0 bases at V and 7 bases at J, with 6 bases between the two ends. The germline CDR1 and CDR2 sequences are GTSNPN and SVGIG (reference sequence). CDR3 length: 11 amino acids. The CDR3: CAWSVGFEAFF. As DNA, the CDR3 is TGTGCCTGGAGTGTTGGGTTTGAAGCTTTCTTT.

The sample holds a few counts of this clone. The genes are TRBV29-1 and TRBJ1-1; a weak D match, TRBD1 (6 bases). Trimming removed 4 bases from V and 4 bases from J, with 13 bases in between. Germline V gene sequence: CDR1 SQVTM, CDR2 ANQGSEA. This CDR3 region has 13 residues. In DNA form, the CDR3 reads TGCAGCGTTGTCAAGGGAGGGGGCACTGAAGCTTTCTTT. Residues: CSVVKGGGTEAFF.

The CDR3 spells CSRRGDTEAFF. The CDR3 DNA sequence: TGCAGCCGGCGGGGGGACACTGAAGCTTTCTTT. J is TRBJ1-1 and V is TRBV20-1; D may be TRBD1 (5 bases). From germline, CDR1 is DFQATT and CDR2 SNEGSKA (reference sequence). The CDR3 loop spans 11 amino acids.